The 21 T cell receptor beta chains given below trace back to one sample, sequenced in a study of shared clonotypes between healthy human individuals. Repertoires were generated with immunoSEQ multiplex PCR, while TCRdb's copy carries only in-frame clones and drops some. The table records fewer than 2.5 million clones, 90% to 95% of them present only once. Sequenced input: naive CD4+ T cells from PBMCs. Subset of the sample: CD45RA+ positively selected. The receptors come from a man in his late teens or twenties in good health. Some clones in this sample may be carry-over from other donors' samples.

J is TRBJ1-1 and V is TRBV4-1; TRBD1 might be the D (5 bases). V lost 3 bases to trimming and J lost 1 base, with 12 bases between them. This CDR3 comprises 15 residues. CDR1 is MGHRA, CDR2 YSYEKL, per germline. CDR3 amino acids: CASSHVGTGNTEAFF. CDR3 coding DNA: TGCGCCAGCAGCCACGTGGGGACGGGGAACACTGAAGCTTTCTTT.

CDR3 in amino acids: CASSVLLASPYEQYF. In DNA, the CDR3 is TGTGCCAGCAGTGTGCTACTAGCGAGTCCCTACGAGCAGTACTTC. This rearrangement joins TRBV6-1 to TRBJ2-7; TRBD2 agrees at 7 bases. Trimming cost V 4 bases and J 2 bases; bases outside gene matches: 8. The V gene's germline CDR1 is MNHNS and CDR2 SASEGT. The CDR3 is made up of 15 amino acids.

The V gene is TRBV21-1, the J gene TRBJ2-3; the tabulated D call, TRBD2, remains unverified against the DNA. TRBV21-1 is designated a pseudogene. CDR3 length: 16 residues. The CDR3 sequence is CASSKDQREDTDTQYF. CDR3 in DNA: TGTGCCAGCAGCAAAGATCAGCGGGAAGACACAGATACGCAGTATTTT.

Written as DNA, the CDR3 is TGTGCCAGCAGTCCAGAGTGGGGGGCCCAAGAGACCCAGTACTTC. Protein: CASSPEWGAQETQYF. The rearrangement joins TRBV7-9 to TRBJ2-5; either TRBD1 or TRBD2 may fit D (6 bases each). The germline CDR1 and CDR2 sequences are SEHNR and FQNEAQ (reference sequence). CDR3 length: 15 residues. V was clipped by 6 bases and J by 1 base, with 15 bases between them. The full variable domain, completed using reference TRBV7-9 and TRBJ2-5, is DTGVSQNPRHKITKRGQNVTFRCDPISEHNRLYWYRQTLGQGPEFLTYFQNEAQLEKSRLLSDRFSAERPKGSFSTLEIQRTEQGDSAMYLCASSPEWGAQETQYFGPGTRLLVL.

This clone was seen once. The chain joins TRBV2 to TRBJ1-1; D remains ambiguous. Per germline, CDR1 SNHLY and CDR2 FYNNEI. Trimming took 6 bases from V and 1 from J, leaving 12 bases between them. This CDR3 is built from 14 residues. CDR3 DNA sequence: TGTGCCAGCAGCATAGGCAGGACGAACACTGAAGCTTTCTTT. Protein sequence: CASSIGRTNTEAFF. Using reference TRBV2 and TRBJ1-1 for the parts outside the CDR3, the full variable domain is EPEVTQTPSHQVTQMGQEVILRCVPISNHLYFYWYRQILGQKVEFLVSFYNNEISEKSEIFDDQFSVERPDGSNFTLKIRSTKLEDSAMYFCASSIGRTNTEAFFGQGTRLTVV.

The V gene is TRBV7-3, the J gene TRBJ1-2, with 12 bases identical to TRBD1. The CDR3 totals 15 residues. V gave up 4 bases and J gave up 8 bases; unmatched junction bases: 8. Germline CDR1 is SGHTA and CDR2 is FQGTGA. As DNA, the CDR3 is TGTGCCAGCAGCTCGCCGGGACAGGGGGCGGAGGGCTACACCTTC. Encoded protein: CASSSPGQGAEGYTF.

This clone was recorded once. As DNA, the CDR3 is TGTGCCAGCAGTTCAAAAGGGCCAGATACGCAGTATTTT. This translates into CASSSKGPDTQYF. V usage is TRBV6-5 and J usage is TRBJ2-3; D gene ambiguous. Trimming stripped 4 bases from V and 4 bases from J, with 9 bases between. Germline V CDR1 and CDR2: MNHEY, SVGAGI. This CDR3 has 13 residues.

The chain uses TRBV19 and TRBJ2-1, with TRBD1 identical over 9 bases. The CDR3 covers 15 residues. The germline V gene has CDR1 LNHDA and CDR2 SQIVND (reference sequence). The V and J ends lost 6 bases and 4 bases, in that order; junction bases with no gene match: 7. The CDR3 is CASRRDRARYNEQFF. The CDR3 DNA follows: TGTGCCAGTAGGAGGGACAGGGCGAGATACAATGAGCAGTTCTTC.

V usage is TRBV7-2 and J usage is TRBJ2-7; D gene ambiguous. This CDR3 has 15 amino acids. V gave up 1 base and J gave up 0 bases, with 10 bases separating them. CDR1 is SGHTA, CDR2 FQGNSA, per germline. The CDR3 DNA sequence: TGTGCCAGCAGCTTAGGTCCCGAGAGCTCCTACGAGCAGTACTTC. Its translation: CASSLGPESSYEQYF. The full variable domain, its missing parts supplied by reference TRBV7-2 and TRBJ2-7, is GAGVSQSPSNKVTEKGKDVELRCDPISGHTALYWYRQSLGQGLEFLIYFQGNSAPDKSGLPSDRFSAERTGGSVSTLTIQRTQQEDSAVYLCASSLGPESSYEQYFGPGTRLTVT.

V and J are TRBV29-1 and TRBJ2-5; 7 bases line up with TRBD1. Looked up from germline, CDR1 is SQVTM and CDR2 is ANQGSEA. Germline trimming cut 5 bases from V and 4 bases from J; bases unmatched to any gene: 7. This CDR3 has 13 residues. CDR3 region: CSVLNRGLETQYF. CDR3 DNA: TGCAGCGTTCTTAACAGGGGTCTAGAGACCCAGTACTTC.

The V gene is TRBV7-2, the J gene TRBJ2-1; 8 nucleotides match TRBD1. With V trimmed by 4 bases and J by 10 bases, 6 bases remained unmatched. There are 13 residues in the CDR3. Per germline, CDR1 SGHTA and CDR2 FQGNSA. The CDR3, as DNA: TGTGCCAGCAGCTCCCAGGGGGCTTGGGAGCAGTTCTTC. Protein product: CASSSQGAWEQFF.

V usage is TRBV6-5 and J usage is TRBJ1-1; D is ambiguous. V was pared by 2 bases and J by 1 base, with 11 bases between. The CDR3 is made up of 15 amino acids. The germline CDR1 and CDR2 sequences are MNHEY and SVGAGI. Written as DNA, the CDR3 is TGTGCCAGCAGTTACGGTCGGTGGTCGAACACTGAAGCTTTCTTT. Translating gives CASSYGRWSNTEAFF.

J is TRBJ2-7 and V is TRBV5-1; 9 nucleotides match TRBD2. Per germline, CDR1 SGHRS and CDR2 YFSETQ. Trimming at V came to 2 bases and at J to 2 bases, leaving 8 bases not matched to a gene. CDR3 length: 16 amino acids. The CDR3 DNA is TGCGCCAGCAGCTTAGGTTCTAGCGGGACCACCTACGAGCAGTACTTC. Translating gives CASSLGSSGTTYEQYF. Combining the CDR3 with reference TRBV5-1 and TRBJ2-7 gives the whole variable domain KAGVTQTPRYLIKTRGQQVTLSCSPISGHRSVSWYQQTPGQGLQFLFEYFSETQRNKGNFPGRFSGRQFSNSRSEMNVSTLELGDSALYLCASSLGSSGTTYEQYFGPGTRLTVT.

J is TRBJ1-4 and V is TRBV10-1; no firm D call. The CDR3 is 13 amino acids. The V end was cut by 2 bases, the J end by 8 bases, with 9 bases between. Germline V gene sequence: CDR1 WNHNN, CDR2 SYGVQD (reference sequence). The CDR3 here is CASSERSAEKLFF. The CDR3, as DNA: TGCGCCAGCAGTGAGAGGTCAGCCGAAAAACTGTTTTTT.

This rearrangement joins TRBV9 to TRBJ1-1; D is possibly TRBD1 (6 bases). Germline V lookup: CDR1 SGDLS, CDR2 YYNGEE. Trimming cost V 4 bases and J 1 base, with 11 bases left between them. This CDR3 comprises 14 residues. For the CDR3, the DNA is TGTGCCAGCAGCCAGACAGGAGCGAACACTGAAGCTTTCTTT. Its translation: CASSQTGANTEAFF. The entire variable domain, with the rest obtained from reference TRBV9 and TRBJ1-1, is as follows: DSGVTQTPKHLITATGQRVTLRCSPRSGDLSVYWYQQSLDQGLQFLIQYYNGEERAKGNILERFSAQQFPDLHSELNLSSLELGDSALYFCASSQTGANTEAFFGQGTRLTVV.

Comments on this clone: The same CDR3 is also encoded by other DNA sequences in this sample. V gene TRBV5-4 combines with J gene TRBJ2-5, with a possible D match to TRBD1 (7 bases). The CDR3 loop spans 13 amino acids. From germline, CDR1 is SGHNT and CDR2 YYREEE (reference sequence). Trimming removed 3 bases at V and 4 bases at J, with 10 bases between. Here the CDR3 DNA reads TGTGCCAGCAGCTCAGGGGGAGGAGAGACCCAGTACTTC. It encodes CASSSGGGETQYF.

This chain joins TRBV11-1 and TRBJ2-1; 10 nucleotides agree with TRBD1. The CDR3 loop spans 17 amino acids. After removal of 5 bases from V and 9 bases from J, the junction contained 16 bases not matched to a gene. Looked up from germline, CDR1 is SGHAT and CDR2 is FQDESV (reference sequence). CDR3 DNA sequence: TGTGCCAGCAGCCCACTTCCCGGGACAGGGGTTAGGGGTGAGCAGTTCTTC. It encodes CASSPLPGTGVRGEQFF.

The chain employs TRBV13 and TRBJ1-1; 11 nucleotides agree with TRBD1. V gave up 4 bases and J gave up 4 bases; unmatched junction bases: 14. The CDR3 loop spans 18 amino acids. Germline CDR1 reads PRHDT; CDR2 reads FYEKMQ (reference sequence). CDR3 in DNA: TGTGCCAGCAGCTCCTCGGACAGGGGGCTATCGGCGCCCACTGAAGCTTTCTTT. This codes for CASSSSDRGLSAPTEAFF.

The chain couples TRBV7-3 to TRBJ2-5; 9 bases map to TRBD2. The ends lost 5 bases at V and 4 bases at J; junction bases unmatched: 11. Germline V CDR1 and CDR2: SGHTA, FQGTGA. The CDR3 totals 16 residues. CDR3 nucleotides: TGTGCCAGCAGCCCTGGGGGCGGGAGGGGGTTAGAGACCCAGTACTTC. Amino acids: CASSPGGGRGLETQYF.

J is TRBJ2-5 and V is TRBV7-2; tentative D call: TRBD1 (5 bases). Germline V gives CDR1 SGHTA, CDR2 FQGNSA. Trimming removed 1 base from V and 4 bases from J, with 16 bases in between. This CDR3 comprises 16 residues. CDR3 loop: CASSLVRRGSPETQYF. DNA of the CDR3: TGTGCCAGCAGCTTAGTCAGAAGGGGTTCCCCAGAGACCCAGTACTTC. Filled out from reference TRBV7-2 and TRBJ2-5, the complete variable domain reads GAGVSQSPSNKVTEKGKDVELRCDPISGHTALYWYRQSLGQGLEFLIYFQGNSAPDKSGLPSDRFSAERTGGSVSTLTIQRTQQEDSAVYLCASSLVRRGSPETQYFGPGTRLLVL.

The rearrangement links TRBV19 to TRBJ2-1; 7 bases are a match to TRBD2. V shed 1 base and J 8 bases; nucleotides not matched to a gene: 14. The CDR3 runs to 17 residues. Germline V gene data show CDR1 as LNHDA and CDR2 as SQIVND (reference sequence). This chain's CDR3 is CASSIGVRRGRTDEQFF. CDR3 DNA: TGTGCCAGTAGTATAGGAGTCAGGCGCGGGAGAACGGATGAGCAGTTCTTC. Full variable domain (missing parts from reference TRBV19 and TRBJ2-1): DGGITQSPKYLFRKEGQNVTLSCEQNLNHDAMYWYRQDPGQGLRLIYYSQIVNDFQKGDIAEGYSVSREKKESFPLTVTSAQKNPTAFYLCASSIGVRRGRTDEQFFGPGTRLTVL.